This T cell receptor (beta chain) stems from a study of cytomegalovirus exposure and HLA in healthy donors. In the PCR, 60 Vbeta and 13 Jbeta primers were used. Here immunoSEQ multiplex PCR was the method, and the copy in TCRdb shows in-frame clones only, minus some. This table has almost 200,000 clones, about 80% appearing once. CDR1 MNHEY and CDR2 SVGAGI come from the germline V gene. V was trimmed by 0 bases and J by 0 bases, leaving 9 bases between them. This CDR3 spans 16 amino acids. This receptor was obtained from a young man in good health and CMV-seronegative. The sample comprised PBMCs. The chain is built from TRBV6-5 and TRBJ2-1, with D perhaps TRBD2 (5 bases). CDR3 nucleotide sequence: TGTGCCAGCAGTTACTCGCTGGGGAGCTCCTACAATGAGCAGTTCTTC. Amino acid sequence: CASSYSLGSSYNEQFF.